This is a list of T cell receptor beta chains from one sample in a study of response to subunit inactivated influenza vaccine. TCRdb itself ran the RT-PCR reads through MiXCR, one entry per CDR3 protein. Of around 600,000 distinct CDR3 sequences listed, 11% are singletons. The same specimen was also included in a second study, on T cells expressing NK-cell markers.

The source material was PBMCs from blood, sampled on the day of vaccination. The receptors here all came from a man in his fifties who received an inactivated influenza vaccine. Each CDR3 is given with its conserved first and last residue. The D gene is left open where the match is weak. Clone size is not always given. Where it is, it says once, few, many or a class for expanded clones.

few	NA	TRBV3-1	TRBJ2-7	CASSQNQGMVSYEQYF	TGTGCCAGCAGCCAAAACCAGGGTATGGTCTCCTACGAGCAGTACTTC
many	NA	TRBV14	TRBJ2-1	CASSQAEEQFF	TGTGCCAGCAGCCAAGCGGAGGAGCAGTTCTTC
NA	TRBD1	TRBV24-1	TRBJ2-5	CATSDHSTGVVETQYF	TGTGCCACCAGTGACCACTCGACAGGGGTGGTGGAGACCCAGTACTTC
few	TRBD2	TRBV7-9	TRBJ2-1	CASSGTTRNEQFF	TGTGCCAGCAGCGGGACTACTAGAAATGAGCAGTTCTTC
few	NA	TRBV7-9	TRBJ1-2	CASSIWGKGGANYGYTF	TGTGCCAGCAGCATCTGGGGTAAAGGCGGAGCTAACTATGGCTACACCTTC
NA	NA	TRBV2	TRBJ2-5	CASRWRVETQYF	TGTGCCAGCAGGTGGAGGGTTGAGACCCAGTACTTC
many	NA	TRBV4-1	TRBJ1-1	CASSQVLGSQGTEAFF	TGCGCCAGCAGCCAAGTTCTCGGCTCCCAGGGTACTGAAGCTTTCTTT
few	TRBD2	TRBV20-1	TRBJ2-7	CSADPGTTDYEQYF	TGCAGTGCTGATCCCGGGACTACCGACTACGAGCAGTACTTC
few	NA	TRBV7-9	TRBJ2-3	CASSLGGGRLSTQYF	TGTGCCAGCAGCTTAGGCGGAGGCCGTCTTTCTACGCAGTATTTT
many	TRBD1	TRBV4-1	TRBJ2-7	CASSQVTGVYEQYF	TGCGCCAGCAGCCAAGTAACAGGGGTCTACGAGCAGTACTTC
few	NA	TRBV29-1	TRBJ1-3	CSVIYGVSGNTIYF	TGCAGCGTTATATACGGAGTCTCTGGAAACACCATATATTTT
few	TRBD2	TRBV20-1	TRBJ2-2	CSAAPGGLAVRGELFF	TGCAGTGCTGCCCCCGGAGGACTAGCTGTTCGCGGGGAGCTGTTTTTT
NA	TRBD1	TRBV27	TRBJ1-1	CASSLQGAGAEAFF	TGTGCCAGCAGTTTACAGGGGGCAGGGGCTGAAGCTTTCTTT
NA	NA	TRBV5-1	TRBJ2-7	CASSHRMPVYEQYF	TGCGCCAGCAGCCATCGGATGCCTGTCTACGAGCAGTACTTC
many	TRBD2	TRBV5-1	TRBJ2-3	CASSPIAGVTDTQYF	TGCGCCAGCAGCCCGATAGCGGGAGTAACAGATACGCAGTATTTT
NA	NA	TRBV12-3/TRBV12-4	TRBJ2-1	CASSPGDLAQFF	TGTGCCAGCAGTCCGGGGGACTTGGCGCAGTTCTTC
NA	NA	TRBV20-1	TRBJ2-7	CSARDLVRASYEQYF	TGCAGTGCTAGAGATCTAGTTAGGGCCTCCTACGAGCAGTACTTC
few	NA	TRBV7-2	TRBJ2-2	CASRSFGGANTGELFF	TGTGCCAGCAGATCATTCGGCGGAGCGAACACCGGGGAGCTGTTTTTT
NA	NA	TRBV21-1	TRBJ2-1	CASSERTSGSYNEQFF	TGTGCCAGCAGCGAACGGACTAGCGGCTCCTACAATGAGCAGTTCTTC
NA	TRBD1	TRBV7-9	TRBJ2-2	CASSSDRGPRGTGELFF	TGTGCCAGCAGCTCGGACAGGGGCCCTCGGGGCACCGGGGAGCTGTTTTTT
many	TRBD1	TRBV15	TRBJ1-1	CATSASLNDRADTEAFF	TGTGCCACCAGCGCGAGCTTAAATGACAGGGCCGACACTGAAGCTTTCTTT
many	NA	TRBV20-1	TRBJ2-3	CSARRAARHTQYF	TGCAGTGCTAGGAGGGCCGCAAGGCATACGCAGTATTTT
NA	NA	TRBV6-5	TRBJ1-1	CASSYSQGRGTEAFF	TGTGCCAGCAGTTACTCACAGGGAAGGGGGACTGAAGCTTTCTTT
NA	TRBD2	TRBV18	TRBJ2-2	CASSSGLAGVSVGELFF	TGTGCCAGCTCATCGGGACTAGCGGGAGTTAGCGTCGGGGAGCTGTTTTTT
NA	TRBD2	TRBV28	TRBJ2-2	CASSLWASGPLGAGELFF	TGTGCCAGCAGTTTATGGGCTAGCGGGCCCCTGGGGGCCGGGGAGCTGTTTTTT
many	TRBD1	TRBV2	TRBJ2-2	CASSYGTGGTGELFF	TGTGCCAGCAGTTACGGGACAGGTGGGACCGGGGAGCTGTTTTTT
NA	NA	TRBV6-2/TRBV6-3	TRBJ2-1	CASSYEPGNNEQFF	TGTGCCAGCAGTTATGAGCCAGGAAACAATGAGCAGTTCTTC
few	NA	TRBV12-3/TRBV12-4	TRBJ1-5	CASSLGTARVQPQHF	TGTGCCAGCAGTTTAGGGACGGCAAGGGTTCAGCCCCAGCATTTT
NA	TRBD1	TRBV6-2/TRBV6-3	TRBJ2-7	CASTSDRLLSYEQYF	TGTGCCAGCACCTCGGACAGGCTTCTCTCCTACGAGCAGTACTTC
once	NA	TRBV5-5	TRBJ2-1	CASTLGGPIYNEQFF	TGTGCCAGCACTCTAGGGGGACCCATCTACAATGAGCAGTTCTTC
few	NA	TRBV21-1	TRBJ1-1	CASSHKRGGGRGDTEAFF	TGTGCCAGCAGCCATAAGAGGGGAGGGGGCCGAGGGGACACTGAAGCTTTCTTT
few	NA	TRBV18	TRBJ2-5	CASSPPSLSQETQYF	TGTGCCAGCTCACCACCGAGCCTTTCCCAAGAGACCCAGTACTTC
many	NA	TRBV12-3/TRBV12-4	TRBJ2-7	CASSLTESFSGEQYF	TGTGCCAGCAGTCTCACAGAGTCCTTTTCGGGTGAGCAGTACTTC
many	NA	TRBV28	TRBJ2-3	CASSSLDYTYSTDTQYF	TGTGCCAGCAGTTCTCTGGACTACACGTATAGCACAGATACGCAGTATTTT
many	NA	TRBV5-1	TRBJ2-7	CASSPEQYF	TGCGCCAGCAGCCCTGAGCAGTACTTC
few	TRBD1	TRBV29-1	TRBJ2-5	CSVEGPPGQGVQTQYF	TGCAGCGTTGAAGGACCCCCGGGACAGGGGGTACAGACCCAGTACTTC
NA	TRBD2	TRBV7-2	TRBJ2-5	CASSLRFGRATGETQYF	TGTGCCAGCAGCTTAAGGTTTGGGAGGGCGACGGGGGAGACCCAGTACTTC
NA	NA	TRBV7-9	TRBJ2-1	CASSYPVYREGGNEQFF	TGTGCCAGCAGCTACCCTGTGTACAGGGAGGGAGGCAATGAGCAGTTCTTC
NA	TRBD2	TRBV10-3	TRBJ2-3	CAISESSAGGLPDTQYF	TGTGCCATCAGTGAGTCGTCAGCGGGGGGCCTCCCAGATACGCAGTATTTT
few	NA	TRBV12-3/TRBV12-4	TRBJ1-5	CASSRGAGGSNQPQHF	TGTGCCAGCAGTAGAGGCGCGGGGGGAAGCAATCAGCCCCAGCATTTT
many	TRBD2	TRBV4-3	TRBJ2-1	CASSQEPSGTNEQFF	TGCGCCAGCAGCCAAGAGCCTAGCGGGACAAATGAGCAGTTCTTC
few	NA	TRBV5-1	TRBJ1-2	CASSLALGPGEDYTF	TGCGCCAGCAGCTTGGCGTTAGGGCCGGGGGAAGACTACACCTTC
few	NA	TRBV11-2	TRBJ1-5	CASSLDGTPEGRNQPQHF	TGTGCCAGCAGCTTAGACGGGACACCAGAAGGGCGCAATCAGCCCCAGCATTTT
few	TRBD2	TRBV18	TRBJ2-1	CASSPRLAGGHEQFF	TGTGCCAGCTCACCCCGACTAGCGGGAGGACATGAGCAGTTCTTC
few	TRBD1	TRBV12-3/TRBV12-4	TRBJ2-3	CASSFRQGPDTQYF	TGTGCCAGCAGTTTCCGACAGGGGCCAGATACGCAGTATTTT
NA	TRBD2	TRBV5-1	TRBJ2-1	CASFSGGAVGEQFF	TGCGCCAGCTTTAGCGGGGGGGCCGTGGGTGAGCAGTTCTTC
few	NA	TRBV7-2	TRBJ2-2	CASSFSGSTGELFF	TGTGCCAGCAGCTTTTCGGGATCCACCGGGGAGCTGTTTTTT
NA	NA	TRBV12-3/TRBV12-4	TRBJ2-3	CASSLLLRTDTQYF	TGTGCCAGCAGTTTGTTGCTTCGCACAGATACGCAGTATTTT
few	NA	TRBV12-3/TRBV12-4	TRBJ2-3	CASSFRFWSGVNTDTQYF	TGTGCCAGCAGTTTTCGGTTCTGGTCAGGGGTGAACACAGATACGCAGTATTTT
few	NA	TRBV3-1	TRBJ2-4	CASSQDRYLAKNIQYF	TGTGCCAGCAGCCAAGATAGGTACCTAGCCAAAAACATTCAGTACTTC
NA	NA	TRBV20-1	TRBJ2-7	CSARDAASAKYEQYF	TGCAGTGCTAGAGATGCGGCTAGCGCCAAGTACGAGCAGTACTTC